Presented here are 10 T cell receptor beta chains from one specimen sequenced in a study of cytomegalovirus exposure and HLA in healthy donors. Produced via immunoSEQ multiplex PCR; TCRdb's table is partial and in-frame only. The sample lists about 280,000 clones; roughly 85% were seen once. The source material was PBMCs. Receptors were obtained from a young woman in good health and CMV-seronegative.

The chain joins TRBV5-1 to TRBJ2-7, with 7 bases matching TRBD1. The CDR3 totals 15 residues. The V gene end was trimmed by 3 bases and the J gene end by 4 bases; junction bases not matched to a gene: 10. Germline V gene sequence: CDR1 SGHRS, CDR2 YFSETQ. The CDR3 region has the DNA TGCGCCAGCAGCTGGAACAGGGGTTGGGGTTACGAGCAGTACTTC. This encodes CASSWNRGWGYEQYF.

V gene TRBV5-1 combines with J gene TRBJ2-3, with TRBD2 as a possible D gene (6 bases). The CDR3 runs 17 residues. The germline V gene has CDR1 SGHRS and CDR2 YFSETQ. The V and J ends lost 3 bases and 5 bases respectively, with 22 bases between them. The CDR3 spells CASSSGTHVTTGDTQYF. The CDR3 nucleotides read TGCGCCAGCAGCTCCGGGACTCACGTTACCACCGGAGATACGCAGTATTTT. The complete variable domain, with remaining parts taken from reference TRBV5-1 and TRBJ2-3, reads KAGVTQTPRYLIKTRGQQVTLSCSPISGHRSVSWYQQTPGQGLQFLFEYFSETQRNKGNFPGRFSGRQFSNSRSEMNVSTLELGDSALYLCASSSGTHVTTGDTQYFGPGTRLTVL.

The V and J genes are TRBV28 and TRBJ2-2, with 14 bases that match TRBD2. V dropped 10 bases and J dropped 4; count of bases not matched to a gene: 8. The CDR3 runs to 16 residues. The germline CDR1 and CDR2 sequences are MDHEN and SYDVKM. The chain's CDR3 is CAIPTSGGAGTGELFF. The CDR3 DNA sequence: TGTGCCATCCCGACTAGCGGGGGGGCGGGCACCGGGGAGCTGTTTTTT.

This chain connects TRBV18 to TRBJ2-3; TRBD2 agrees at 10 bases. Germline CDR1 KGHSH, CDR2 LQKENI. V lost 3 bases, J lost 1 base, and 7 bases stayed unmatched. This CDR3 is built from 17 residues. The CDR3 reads CASSPTPGTSGTDTQYF. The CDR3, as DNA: TGTGCCAGCTCACCGACCCCCGGGACTAGCGGCACAGATACGCAGTATTTT.

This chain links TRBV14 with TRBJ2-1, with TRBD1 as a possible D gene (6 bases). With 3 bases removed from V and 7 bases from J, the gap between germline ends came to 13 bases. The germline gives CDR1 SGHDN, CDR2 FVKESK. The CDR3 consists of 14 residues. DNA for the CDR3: TGTGCCAGCAGCCATTCACAGGGTTGGAATGAGCAGTTCTTC. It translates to CASSHSQGWNEQFF.

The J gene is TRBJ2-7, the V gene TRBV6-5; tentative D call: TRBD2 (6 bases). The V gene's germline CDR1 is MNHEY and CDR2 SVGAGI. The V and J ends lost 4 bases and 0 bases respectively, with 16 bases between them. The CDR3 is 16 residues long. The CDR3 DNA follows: TGTGCCAGCAGTTCTCCAGGACGGGGGAGCTCCTACGAGCAGTACTTC. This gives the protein CASSSPGRGSSYEQYF.

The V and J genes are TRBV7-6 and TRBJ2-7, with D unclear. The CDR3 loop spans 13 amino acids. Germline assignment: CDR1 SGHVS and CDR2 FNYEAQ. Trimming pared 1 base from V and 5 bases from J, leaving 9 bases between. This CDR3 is CASSLGGSHEQYF. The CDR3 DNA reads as TGTGCCAGCAGCTTAGGAGGTTCCCACGAGCAGTACTTC.

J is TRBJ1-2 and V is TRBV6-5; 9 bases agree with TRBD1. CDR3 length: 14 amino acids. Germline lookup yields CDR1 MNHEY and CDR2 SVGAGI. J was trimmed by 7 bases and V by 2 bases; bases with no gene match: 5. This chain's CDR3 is CASSYRTGGSGYTF. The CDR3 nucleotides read TGTGCCAGCAGTTACAGAACAGGGGGCTCTGGCTACACCTTC.

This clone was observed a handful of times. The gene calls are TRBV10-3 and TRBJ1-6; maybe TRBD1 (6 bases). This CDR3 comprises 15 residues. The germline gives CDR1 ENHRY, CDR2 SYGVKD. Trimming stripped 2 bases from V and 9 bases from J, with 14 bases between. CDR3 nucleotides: TGTGCCATCAGTGAGAAGGGGGGGGCGAGTTCACCCCTCCACTTT. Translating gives CAISEKGGASSPLHF.

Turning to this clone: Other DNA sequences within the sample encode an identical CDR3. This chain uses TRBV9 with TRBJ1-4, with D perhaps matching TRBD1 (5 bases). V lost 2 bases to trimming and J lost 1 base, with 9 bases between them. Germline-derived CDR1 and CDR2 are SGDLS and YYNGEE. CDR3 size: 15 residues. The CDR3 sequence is CASSVAGGTNEKLFF. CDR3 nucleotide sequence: TGTGCCAGCAGCGTGGCGGGGGGAACTAATGAAAAACTGTTTTTT.